A single T cell receptor beta chain is shown here with its context. There are many counts of this clonotype. No antigen is known for it. No clone much larger than this one lies a single base away; base qualities are absent. For repertoire sequencing, the TCR beta CDR3 regions were amplified from RNA transcripts. HTBI primers and the Qiagen OneStep RT-PCR kit were used in a first-round RT-PCR, which was followed by a second-round multiplex PCR, size selection and purification. Libraries were sequenced paired-end with 100 bp reads on an Illumina HiSeq2000. Regarding the original processing steps: SOAPnuke was used to process the reads, removing any read that contained adapters or uncalled bases, had a mean Phred below 15, or lacked an exact match to the constant primer or identifier. COPE v1.2.5 was used to merge high-quality paired reads. Each unique nucleotide sequence was defined as a clonotype, and clonotypes were aligned to IMGT TRB V, D and J references with MiTCR v1.1. Only V-J combinations with frequency above 0.0001 were analysed, covering around 99% of repertoires. A TCR clonal expansion and chaos score per V-J combination was defined as the ratio of F50 clonal expansion to chaos observed in the TCRdist matrix. Welch's t-statistics and random forest were used to narrow the features down to around 12 V-J combinations, which were then fed into a naive Bayes classifier. The Morisita-Horn index was used to measure how similar the thyroid and blood repertoires were. TCRdb passed the public sequencing reads through fastp at Q25 and MiXCR, retaining productive beta sequences. Merged by CDR3 protein, the rows form single entries marked with the most common genes and DNA. TCRdb, not the original authors, processed these V and J calls. The sample table shows 680,000 or so distinct CDR3 sequences, and approximately 21% are seen once. The leading ten clones occupy approximately 7% of the sample.

This entry comes from a study of Graves' ophthalmopathy and Graves' hyperthyroidism (dated by TCRdb to the late 2010s). For the study in its entirety: Peripheral blood samples were taken at the time of initial diagnosis, before any treatment was given. Following sample collection, hyperthyroidism patients were given methimazole at a starting dose of 30 mg daily, and ophthalmopathy patients were given high-dose intravenous methylprednisolone. The roughly 94 discovery patients were randomly divided into training and test sets at a 7:3 ratio. T-cell repertoires of thyroid tissue and blood were compared in six hyperthyroidism patients. To tell Graves' ophthalmopathy apart from Graves' hyperthyroidism, and to predict which patients would progress to ophthalmopathy, the study relied on TCR beta repertoire signatures. In total, under 150 blood samples were TCR-sequenced: 40 to 45 ophthalmopathy, roughly 77 hyperthyroidism and some 17 hyperthyroidism-to-ophthalmopathy patients. The independent validation cohort included approximately 19 hyperthyroidism patients plus 17 patients who later progressed from hyperthyroidism to ophthalmopathy. A discovery set of about 99 patients (about 45 ophthalmopathy, 60 or so stable hyperthyroidism) was enrolled to explore V-J signatures distinguishing ophthalmopathy from hyperthyroidism. Study-wide conclusions, independent of this receptor: No statistical method was used to predetermine the sample size, and group allocation was not hidden from the investigators. Most expanded thyroid clonotypes with a frequency above 0.001 also appeared in blood, which suggests that blood repertoires may reflect the immune response in the thyroid. In cross-validation, the 13-signature model distinguished ophthalmopathy from stable hyperthyroidism with around 90% sensitivity and roughly 81% specificity, while in the test set the corresponding values were around 79% and 71%. In validation, the model predicted ophthalmopathy progression with roughly 68% sensitivity and roughly 72% specificity; some twelve predicted patients were CT-confirmed with GO in a median of approximately 6.5 months.

Stable hyperthyroidism was defined as no progression to ophthalmopathy within 18 months of follow-up. Hyperthyroidism patients were newly diagnosed, with disease duration under 2 months, and aged 18 to 65 years. Patients with other autoimmune diseases, uncontrolled infections, pregnancy or lactation were excluded. Diagnosis relied on clinical symptoms, serum thyroxine, TRAb, thyroid ultrasound and orbital computed tomography. PBMCs were isolated from about 9.1 ml of fresh peripheral blood by Ficoll-Paque density gradient centrifugation. Total RNA was extracted with Trizol reagent and quality-checked on an Agilent 2100 Bioanalyzer. CDR1 SNHLY and CDR2 FYNNEI were looked up in the germline V gene. Including the terminal cysteine and phenylalanine, the CDR3 comprises 13 residues. Only the CDR3 DNA stays, 39 bases, in frame from base 1. At the junction V is shortened by 7 bases and J by 4 bases, with 13 bases in between.

The sequence is built from TRBV2 and TRBJ1-1, with the D gene uncertain. The sample consisted of peripheral blood. The TCR comes from a young woman with stable Graves' hyperthyroidism. Some clones in this sample may be carry-over from other donors' samples. Donor details come from another sample of the same person, matched by shared clones. Here the CDR3 is given as CASIIRLTTEAFF. The nucleotides are TGTGCCAGCATTATCAGGCTTACCACTGAAGCTTTCTTT.